The 2 T cell receptor beta chains in this list originate from one sample, sequenced in a study of T-cell memory formation after mild COVID-19. From the 5' RACE reads, TCRdb called clonotypes with MiXCR, one entry per CDR3 protein. Of hundreds of thousands of distinct CDR3 sequences detected, roughly 17% appear once; the ten largest clones hold 12%. The sequencing sample was made of PBMCs or a T cell subset sorted from them (not recorded which). All receptors come from an adult woman who had mild COVID-19 (a few samples of this study predate the infection). Cell type and time point are not known.

The chain employs TRBV20-1 and TRBJ1-3; D is ambiguous. CDR3 size: 12 residues. Trimming cost V 2 bases and J 0 bases, with 2 bases left between them. Germline CDR1 DFQATT, CDR2 SNEGSKA (reference sequence). The CDR3 protein is CSARHSGNTIYF. The CDR3 DNA is TGCAGTGCTAGACACTCTGGAAACACCATATATTTT.

In this sample, this clonotype turned up a few times. J is TRBJ1-5 and V is TRBV6-4; D remains unclear. From germline, CDR1 is MRHNA and CDR2 SNTAGT. V lost 8 bases, J lost 5 bases, and 10 bases lay in between. The CDR3 runs to 12 residues. The CDR3 DNA reads as TGTGCCAGCCCATTCGGTGATCAGCCCCAGCATTTT. Translated, it gives CASPFGDQPQHF.